This entry concerns a single T cell receptor beta chain. In the original processing: Nucleated cell counts were estimated from reference gene primer amplification. Measured with immunoSEQ multiplex PCR; TCRdb has only the in-frame clones, and not every one. V and J calls and clone size follow that table, whereas D and trimming were derived from the DNA. Of roughly 190,000 clones listed, about 89% are singletons. The data are from a study of blood T cell repertoires in COVID-19. About the study: Italy, Spain and the United States were the sources of the convalescent and acute COVID-19 samples. From T cells, B-cell-depleted T cells, or PBMCs came the material, which was cDNA or gDNA.

V was shortened by 1 base and J by 7 bases, with 13 bases between the two germline ends. The CDR3 sequence is 14 residues long. Germline CDR1 and CDR2: SGHTA and FQGNSA. The chain has TRBV7-2 and TRBJ2-5; perhaps TRBD2 as D (6 bases). The TCR originated in a man in his 70s with acute or convalescent COVID-19. Sequenced: peripheral blood. The DNA for the CDR3 is TGTGCCAGCAGCTTAGATGGACTAAGAATGACCCAGTACTTC. Residues: CASSLDGLRMTQYF.